This T cell receptor beta chain was identified during a study of low-dose radiotherapy and immunotherapy resistance in tumors. Primers used for first-strand cDNA, a TRAV- and TRBV-specific set, covered both alpha and beta chains. TCR amplification ran 20 PCR cycles using constant-region and V-primer adapter primers. Amplification (by in vitro transcription) was performed on isolated mRNA. TCRdb reprocessed the reads with MiXCR, giving one entry per CDR3 protein. The sample includes approximately 90,000 distinct CDR3 sequences, 15% to 20% seen only once; the top ten take about 2.8%. This clonotype was seen only a few times. This sequence may be a read error, since a much larger clone differs from it by one base. Stated time point: before trial treatment. The therapy administered to donors comprised nivolumab, ipilimumab, aspirin, low-dose cyclophosphamide and low-dose radiotherapy. Eligible patients had advanced solid tumors lacking tumor-infiltrating lymphocytes.

Germline loops: CDR1 DFQATT, CDR2 SNEGSKA (reference sequence). This CDR3 is built from 18 residues. The material was PBMCs, obtained before treatment. This TCR came from a male donor with prostate cancer. This sequence joins TRBV20-1 and TRBJ2-3; 11 nucleotides match TRBD2. CDR3 nucleotide sequence: TGCAGTGCTAGCCTCCCGGGGGGTAGCGGGGGGGCCGTGGATACGCGGTATTTT. This sequence encodes CSASLPGGSGGAVDTRYF.